What follows are 28 T cell receptor beta chains derived from one specimen sequenced in a study of technical replicates of blood from a handful of donors. Sequencing was performed with immunoSEQ multiplex PCR; in TCRdb, only in-frame clones are kept and a portion is missing. Among over 70,000 clones listed, around 96% were seen once. Sequencing was done on a sample of T cells isolated from PBMCs. All receptors come from a human donor in good health.

The rearrangement uses TRBV4-1 and TRBJ1-1; possibly TRBD1 for D (6 bases). V shed 4 bases and J shed 1 base, with 13 bases lying between them. The germline CDR1 and CDR2 sequences are MGHRA and YSYEKL. The CDR3 spans 15 residues. CDR3 DNA sequence: TGCGCCAGCAGCCGGACCGGGACAAAGAACACTGAAGCTTTCTTT. Amino acid sequence: CASSRTGTKNTEAFF.

The chain links TRBV27 to TRBJ2-1; 9 nucleotides match TRBD2. V lost 4 bases, J lost 5 bases, and 9 bases stayed unmatched. This CDR3 has 16 amino acids. Germline loops: CDR1 MNHEY, CDR2 SMNVEV (reference sequence). The CDR3 DNA reads TGTGCCAGCAGTTCTTGGCGGGGGGGTGCTAACAATGAGCAGTTCTTC. Translated: CASSSWRGGANNEQFF.

V gene TRBV4-1 combines with J gene TRBJ1-2; D remains unclear. V dropped 2 bases and J dropped 0 bases, with 19 bases sitting between them. Germline V CDR1 and CDR2: MGHRA, YSYEKL. This CDR3 has 18 amino acids. The DNA for the CDR3 is TGCGCCAGCAGCCAATCCCCACCAGGCAGGCCAGCTAACTATGGCTACACCTTC. Protein sequence: CASSQSPPGRPANYGYTF.

This chain connects TRBV7-9 to TRBJ2-7, with 12 positions matching TRBD2. Germline V gene lookup returns CDR1 SEHNR and CDR2 FQNEAQ (reference sequence). Losses at the gene ends were 3 bases for V and 3 bases for J; bases not matched to a gene: 9. The CDR3 covers 17 residues. CDR3 protein: CASSFALAGGGIYEQYF. CDR3 DNA: TGTGCCAGCAGCTTTGCACTAGCGGGAGGAGGTATCTACGAGCAGTACTTC. Complete variable domain (other parts from reference TRBV7-9 and TRBJ2-7): DTGVSQNPRHKITKRGQNVTFRCDPISEHNRLYWYRQTLGQGPEFLTYFQNEAQLEKSRLLSDRFSAERPKGSFSTLEIQRTEQGDSAMYLCASSFALAGGGIYEQYFGPGTRLTVT.

The CDR3 reads CSVVTGNSPYEQYF. The CDR3, as DNA: TGCAGCGTTGTAACAGGAAACTCCCCCTACGAGCAGTACTTC. The rearrangement joins TRBV29-1 to TRBJ2-7, with D possibly TRBD1 on 5 matching bases. The CDR3 loop spans 14 amino acids. Trimming removed 4 bases from V and 2 bases from J, with 15 bases in between. Germline CDR1 and CDR2: SQVTM and ANQGSEA.

The chain joins TRBV19 to TRBJ1-2; TRBD1 might be the D (5 bases). The CDR3 runs to 11 residues. V was trimmed by 6 bases and J by 4 bases, leaving 6 bases between them. Germline V gives CDR1 LNHDA, CDR2 SQIVND (reference sequence). The CDR3 region has the DNA TGTGCCAGTAGCCAGGGCTATGGCTACACCTTC. Amino acids: CASSQGYGYTF.

The V call is TRBV27, the J call TRBJ1-2, with TRBD1 matching 8 bases. V dropped 3 bases and J dropped 2; count of bases not matched to a gene: 5. This CDR3 region has 15 residues. Germline V CDR1 and CDR2: MNHEY, SMNVEV (reference sequence). The CDR3 DNA follows: TGTGCCAGCAGTTTGGGGACAGGCCTAAACTATGGCTACACCTTC. This sequence encodes CASSLGTGLNYGYTF.

V is TRBV27 and J is TRBJ2-3, with 12 bases fitting TRBD2. Germline values: CDR1 MNHEY, CDR2 SMNVEV (reference sequence). This CDR3 has 20 amino acids. The trim removed 0 bases at V and 3 bases at J, leaving 13 bases unmatched. CDR3 sequence (DNA): TGTGCCAGCAGTTTATCTTTAGTTATGGCACTAGCGGGAGGAACAGATACGCAGTATTTT. This codes for CASSLSLVMALAGGTDTQYF.

The chain recombines TRBV7-9 with TRBJ2-1; the D gene is possibly TRBD1 (6 bases). V was cut by 3 bases and J by 2 bases, with 14 bases left in between. CDR3 length equals 16 residues. Germline CDR1 and CDR2: SEHNR and FQNEAQ (reference sequence). CDR3 amino acids: CASSFPQGRAYNEQFF. The DNA for the CDR3 is TGTGCCAGCAGCTTTCCGCAGGGGCGGGCCTACAATGAGCAGTTCTTC.

Worth noting for this clone: This sample also contains other DNA sequences that code for the same CDR3. This sequence joins TRBV7-9 and TRBJ2-2; D uncertain. The CDR3 has 12 residues. Germline CDR1 and CDR2: SEHNR and FQNEAQ (reference sequence). V gave up 5 bases and J gave up 2 bases, with 3 bases separating them. CDR3 sequence reads: CASSLNTGELFF. CDR3 DNA: TGTGCCAGCAGCCTAAACACCGGGGAGCTGTTTTTT.

This chain uses TRBV2 with TRBJ2-3; 7 positions match TRBD2. Germline-derived CDR1 and CDR2 are SNHLY and FYNNEI. The CDR3 covers 14 residues. The V and J ends lost 9 bases and 1 base, in that order; junction bases with no gene match: 7. This chain's CDR3 is CASRRAGGTDTQYF. As DNA, the CDR3 is TGTGCCAGTAGGAGGGCGGGGGGCACAGATACGCAGTATTTT. Together with reference TRBV2 and TRBJ2-3, the CDR3 gives the full variable domain: EPEVTQTPSHQVTQMGQEVILRCVPISNHLYFYWYRQILGQKVEFLVSFYNNEISEKSEIFDDQFSVERPDGSNFTLKIRSTKLEDSAMYFCASRRAGGTDTQYFGPGTRLTVL.

The rearrangement uses TRBV6-6 and TRBJ1-2, with TRBD1 matching over 7 bases. Germline CDR1 is MNHNY and CDR2 is SVGAGI (reference sequence). The CDR3 loop spans 16 amino acids. Germline trimming cut 3 bases from V and 4 bases from J; bases unmatched to any gene: 11. CDR3 residues: CASSYDRQGTPYGYTF. The DNA for the CDR3 is TGTGCCAGCAGTTATGATCGACAGGGAACCCCCTATGGCTACACCTTC.

V and J are TRBV25-1 and TRBJ2-7; D unclear. The germline V and J ends were trimmed by 6 bases and 5 bases, with 17 bases remaining between them. The length of the CDR3 is 14 residues. The germline CDR1 and CDR2 sequences are MGHDK and SYGVNS. As DNA, the CDR3 is TGTGCCAGCAGGGGCAGTCCCCACCTCGACGAGCAGTACTTC. It codes for CASRGSPHLDEQYF.

This chain links TRBV15 with TRBJ1-2; D is undetermined. Trimming took 0 bases from V and 4 from J, leaving 9 bases between them. The CDR3 extends over 14 amino acids. Germline V gives CDR1 LNHNV, CDR2 YYDKDF (reference sequence). In DNA, the CDR3 is TGTGCCACCAGCAGAGATCTGGCGGTCTATGGCTACACCTTC. This encodes CATSRDLAVYGYTF.

Written as DNA, the CDR3 is TGTGCCAGCAGCTCACCGGGACTAGCGGGAGGGCCCGCCGGGGAGCTGTTTTTT. This encodes CASSSPGLAGGPAGELFF. The rearrangement links TRBV28 to TRBJ2-2; the match to TRBD2 covers 16 bases. Germline V gene sequence: CDR1 MDHEN, CDR2 SYDVKM. This CDR3 comprises 18 residues. Unmatched junction bases numbered 10, after V lost 6 bases and J lost 6 bases. The whole variable domain, filled in from reference TRBV28 and TRBJ2-2, reads DVKVTQSSRYLVKRTGEKVFLECVQDMDHENMFWYRQDPGLGLRLIYFSYDVKMKEKGDIPEGYSVSREKKERFSLILESASTNQTSMYLCASSSPGLAGGPAGELFFGEGSRLTVL.

The V and J genes are TRBV28 and TRBJ2-7; 9 nucleotides match TRBD1. The CDR3 has 15 residues. Germline trimming cut 8 bases from V and 0 bases from J; bases unmatched to any gene: 8. The V gene's germline CDR1 is MDHEN and CDR2 SYDVKM. CDR3 protein: CASGRQGVSSYEQYF. For the CDR3, the DNA is TGTGCCAGCGGCCGACAGGGGGTTAGCTCCTACGAGCAGTACTTC.

The rearrangement uses TRBV11-1 and TRBJ2-7, with a tentative D call TRBD2 (6 bases). Germline values: CDR1 SGHAT, CDR2 FQDESV (reference sequence). The CDR3 runs 15 residues. The V end was cut by 5 bases, the J end by 5 bases, with 19 bases between. The CDR3 DNA reads TGTGCCAGCAGCCCTGGAGGGGTGTTAACCCACGAGCAGTACTTC. This sequence encodes CASSPGGVLTHEQYF.

The chain links TRBV5-1 to TRBJ2-5, with a weak D call TRBD2 (6 bases). Germline CDR1 SGHRS, CDR2 YFSETQ. The V end lost 6 bases, the J end lost 5 bases, and 14 bases lay between the germline ends. The CDR3 has 13 residues. The CDR3 loop is CASIALGGETQYF. The CDR3 bases are TGCGCCAGCATCGCCTTGGGGGGTGAGACCCAGTACTTC. Full variable domain (outside the CDR3, taken from reference TRBV5-1 and TRBJ2-5): KAGVTQTPRYLIKTRGQQVTLSCSPISGHRSVSWYQQTPGQGLQFLFEYFSETQRNKGNFPGRFSGRQFSNSRSEMNVSTLELGDSALYLCASIALGGETQYFGPGTRLLVL.

This chain connects TRBV30 to TRBJ1-2, with D possibly being TRBD1 (5 bases). The CDR3 loop spans 15 amino acids. Germline loops: CDR1 GTSNPN, CDR2 SVGIG (reference sequence). V lost 0 bases and J 8 bases, leaving 19 bases between the germline ends. The chain's CDR3 is CAWSVLQGGTFGYTF. CDR3 coding DNA: TGTGCCTGGAGTGTACTTCAAGGAGGGACTTTCGGCTACACCTTC.

This sequence joins TRBV4-1 and TRBJ1-2, with D possibly TRBD1 on 6 matching bases. CDR1 and CDR2 from the germline V gene are MGHRA and YSYEKL. The CDR3 has 14 amino acids. The germline V and J ends were trimmed by 4 bases and 3 bases, with 12 bases remaining between them. The CDR3 region has the DNA TGCGCCAGCAGCCCTTACAGGGTCTACTATGGCTACACCTTC. It is translated as CASSPYRVYYGYTF.

CDR3 in amino acids: CAISLEISSYEQYF. CDR3 sequence (DNA): TGTGCCATCAGTCTCGAAATTAGCTCCTACGAGCAGTACTTC. The rearrangement joins TRBV10-3 to TRBJ2-7; D not certain. CDR3 length: 14 residues. The V gene lost 5 bases and the J gene lost 0 bases, with 11 bases spanning the gap. Germline CDR1 reads ENHRY; CDR2 reads SYGVKD.

As DNA, the CDR3 is TGTGCCAGCAGACAGCCCTACGAGCAGTACTTC. Amino acid sequence: CASRQPYEQYF. The chain couples TRBV2 to TRBJ2-7; no reliable D call. This CDR3 is built from 11 residues. With 6 bases removed from V and 2 bases from J, the gap between germline ends came to 5 bases. Germline CDR1 is SNHLY and CDR2 is FYNNEI. Using reference TRBV2 and TRBJ2-7 for the parts outside the CDR3, the full variable domain is EPEVTQTPSHQVTQMGQEVILRCVPISNHLYFYWYRQILGQKVEFLVSFYNNEISEKSEIFDDQFSVERPDGSNFTLKIRSTKLEDSAMYFCASRQPYEQYFGPGTRLTVT.

CDR3 region: CASRGRRPSYEQYF. CDR3 coding DNA: TGTGCCAGCAGGGGGAGGAGACCGTCCTACGAGCAGTACTTC. The chain links TRBV2 to TRBJ2-7; tentatively, D is TRBD2 (6 bases). V was pared by 6 bases and J by 1 base, with 13 bases between. The V gene's germline CDR1 is SNHLY and CDR2 FYNNEI. The CDR3 has 14 residues.

The chain links TRBV14 to TRBJ2-5; 7 nucleotides align to TRBD2. The CDR3 has 12 residues. The germline V gene encodes CDR1 SGHDN and CDR2 FVKESK. The V gene end was trimmed by 8 bases and the J gene end by 4 bases; junction bases not matched to a gene: 4. CDR3 residues: CASRGGGETQYF. The DNA for the CDR3 is TGTGCCAGCCGGGGCGGGGGAGAGACCCAGTACTTC. Complete variable domain (other parts from reference TRBV14 and TRBJ2-5): EAGVTQFPSHSVIEKGQTVTLRCDPISGHDNLYWYRRVMGKEIKFLLHFVKESKQDESGMPNNRFLAERTGGTYSTLKVQPAELEDSGVYFCASRGGGETQYFGPGTRLLVL.

The J gene is TRBJ2-7, the V gene TRBV18, with 10 positions matching TRBD1. CDR1 is KGHSH and CDR2 is LQKENI in the germline V gene. Trimming cost V 2 bases and J 1 base; bases outside gene matches: 2. This CDR3 is 15 amino acids long. The CDR3 DNA reads as TGTGCCAGCTCACCAGGACAGGGGGAATCCTACGAGCAGTACTTC. Amino acid sequence: CASSPGQGESYEQYF.

The chain is built from TRBV7-3 and TRBJ1-2, with D possibly TRBD1 on 6 matching bases. The germline V and J ends were trimmed by 5 bases and 7 bases, with 29 bases remaining between them. The CDR3 runs 18 residues. CDR1 and CDR2 (germline): SGHTA, FQGTGA. The DNA of the CDR3 is TGTGCCAGCAGCCTAGGGGGGGGCTCGGGCAGGGACTCGGTTGGCTACACCTTC. This codes for CASSLGGGSGRDSVGYTF.

DNA of the CDR3: TGTGCCAGCAGAACACTAGCGGGGAGGTCATACGAGCAGTACTTC. Translating gives CASRTLAGRSYEQYF. J is TRBJ2-7 and V is TRBV6-1; TRBD2 agrees at 10 bases. V was pared by 6 bases and J by 4 bases, with 9 bases of the junction left unmatched. This CDR3 has 15 amino acids. Germline V lookup: CDR1 MNHNS, CDR2 SASEGT.

The CDR3 nucleotides are TGTGCCAGCAGTTTTACCAGTACCTCCTACGAGCAGTACTTC. Translated, it gives CASSFTSTSYEQYF. The chain carries TRBV27 and TRBJ2-7; D remains unclear. CDR3 length: 14 residues. V lost 3 bases and J 0 bases, leaving 9 bases between the germline ends. In germline, CDR1 is MNHEY, CDR2 SMNVEV (reference sequence).